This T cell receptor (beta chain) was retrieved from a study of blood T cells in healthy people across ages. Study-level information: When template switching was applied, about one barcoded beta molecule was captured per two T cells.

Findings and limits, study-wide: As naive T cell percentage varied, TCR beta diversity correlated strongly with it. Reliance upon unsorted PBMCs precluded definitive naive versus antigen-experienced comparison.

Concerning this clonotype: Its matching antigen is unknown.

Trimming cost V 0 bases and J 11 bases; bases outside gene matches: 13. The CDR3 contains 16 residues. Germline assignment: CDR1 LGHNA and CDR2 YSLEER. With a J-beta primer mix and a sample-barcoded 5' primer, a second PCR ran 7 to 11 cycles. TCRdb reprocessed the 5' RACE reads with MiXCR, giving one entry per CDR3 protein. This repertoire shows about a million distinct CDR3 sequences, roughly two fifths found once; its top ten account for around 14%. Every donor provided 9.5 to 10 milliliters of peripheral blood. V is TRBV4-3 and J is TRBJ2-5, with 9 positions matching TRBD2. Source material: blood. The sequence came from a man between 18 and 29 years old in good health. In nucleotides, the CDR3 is TGCGCCAGCAGCCAAGATATCGATAGCGGGGGCGGGGAGCAGTACTTC. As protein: CASSQDIDSGGGEQYF.